Listed below are T cell receptor beta chains from one sample, sequenced in a study of cytomegalovirus exposure and HLA in healthy donors. Libraries were prepared by immunoSEQ multiplex PCR; TCRdb keeps only in-frame clonotypes and omits some of them. This table holds about 200,000 clones, about 88% found once. The sequencing sample was made of PBMCs. The receptors were sampled from a young woman in good health and CMV-seronegative. Both conserved end residues are part of each CDR3. D genes are given only for firm matches. Rows give clone size only sometimes, using once, few, many, or a class for an expanded clone.

size	V	J	D	CDR3	DNA
few	TRBV4-1	TRBJ2-3	TRBD2	CASSQRTLAGGVADTQYF	TGCGCCAGCAGCCAAAGGACTCTAGCGGGAGGTGTCGCAGATACGCAGTATTTT
.	TRBV19	TRBJ1-1	TRBD1	CASNPAGGLEAFF	TGTGCCAGTAACCCGGCAGGGGGCCTTGAAGCTTTCTTT
.	TRBV7-9	TRBJ2-5	.	CASSYNRETQYF	TGTGCCAGCAGTTATAACAGGGAGACCCAGTACTTC
.	TRBV2	TRBJ2-7	.	CASSSDSAYEQYF	TGTGCCAGCAGTTCGGACAGTGCCTACGAGCAGTACTTC
.	TRBV28	TRBJ2-2	TRBD1	CASSIPGQGYVGELFF	TGTGCCAGCAGCATTCCGGGACAGGGGTACGTCGGGGAGCTGTTTTTT
.	TRBV11-2	TRBJ2-5	.	CASSRLQGQETQYF	TGTGCCAGCAGCCGACTGCAGGGGCAAGAGACCCAGTACTTC
.	TRBV29-1	TRBJ2-7	TRBD1	CSVQGQGGNEQYF	TGCAGCGTGCAGGGACAGGGGGGAAACGAGCAGTACTTC
.	TRBV28	TRBJ1-2	.	CASSKGRGGHGYGYTF	TGTGCCAGCAGCAAAGGCAGGGGCGGGCATGGCTATGGCTACACCTTC
.	TRBV4-1	TRBJ2-1	.	CASSRVLQGGEQFF	TGCGCCAGCAGCCGCGTACTCCAGGGGGGCGAGCAGTTCTTC
.	TRBV18	TRBJ2-2	TRBD1	CASSPGTGDTGELFF	TGTGCCAGCTCACCAGGGACAGGGGACACCGGGGAGCTGTTTTTT
.	TRBV7-3	TRBJ1-2	.	CASSLTGSGDGYTF	TGTGCCAGCAGCTTAACGGGGTCAGGGGATGGCTACACCTTC
.	TRBV5-1	TRBJ1-4	.	CASDFMGRGGAEKLFF	TGCGCCAGCGATTTTATGGGACGGGGAGGAGCTGAAAAACTGTTTTTT
.	TRBV5-4	TRBJ1-1	.	CASSLEVGTTEAFF	TGTGCCAGCAGCTTGGAGGTGGGCACCACTGAAGCTTTCTTT
.	TRBV6-5	TRBJ2-2	.	CASGSLDPNTGELFF	TGTGCCAGCGGGAGTTTGGACCCGAACACCGGGGAGCTGTTTTTT